Each of the 27 T cell receptor beta chains below was sequenced from the same sample in a study of cytomegalovirus exposure and HLA in healthy donors. Sequenced by immunoSEQ multiplex PCR; TCRdb stores in-frame clones only, minus some. In the table there are 250,000 to 400,000 clones, around 90% of which are singletons. The material sequenced was PBMCs. The origin of the receptors is a man younger than 45 in good health and CMV-seronegative.

The chain joins TRBV5-1 to TRBJ2-1; 9 bases fit TRBD1. The V gene's germline CDR1 is SGHRS and CDR2 YFSETQ. This CDR3 spans 18 amino acids. Trimming at V came to 0 bases and at J to 0 bases, leaving 7 bases not matched to a gene. The DNA for the CDR3 is TGCGCCAGCAGCTTGGTGGGGGGACAGGGTACCTCCTACAATGAGCAGTTCTTC. It yields the protein CASSLVGGQGTSYNEQFF.

Of note for this clone: An end of the junction differs from the germline gene, which may be a read error. The V call is TRBV4-1, the J call TRBJ1-1, with D perhaps matching TRBD1 (5 bases). CDR1 is MGHRA, CDR2 YSYEKL, per germline. CDR3 length: 14 amino acids. CDR3 bases: TGCGCCAGCAGCCAAGCCCAGCTCTGGCAGGGAATCATATTT. This encodes CASSQAQLWQGIIF.

This clone came up a few times. V is TRBV2 and J is TRBJ2-7, with 10 bases aligning to TRBD1. V was pared by 6 bases and J by 2 bases, with 4 bases of the junction left unmatched. This CDR3 is 14 amino acids long. Germline assignment: CDR1 SNHLY and CDR2 FYNNEI. CDR3 loop: CASRSGTGAYEQYF. The CDR3 DNA sequence: TGTGCCAGCAGGTCAGGGACAGGGGCCTACGAGCAGTACTTC.

The V and J genes are TRBV27 and TRBJ2-3, with D uncertain. The germline V gene encodes CDR1 MNHEY and CDR2 SMNVEV (reference sequence). The V gene lost 3 bases and the J gene lost 7 bases, with 11 bases spanning the gap. This CDR3 has 13 residues. CDR3 DNA sequence: TGTGCCAGCAGTTTTCTGTTTCGGTATACGCAGTATTTT. This codes for CASSFLFRYTQYF.

The V and J genes are TRBV10-1 and TRBJ2-3; maybe TRBD2 (5 bases). The V gene's germline CDR1 is WNHNN and CDR2 SYGVQD (reference sequence). V was shortened by 4 bases and J by 4 bases, with 12 bases between the two germline ends. The CDR3 totals 14 residues. CDR3 DNA: TGCGCCAGCAGTGCCGGACTGCGACCAGATACGCAGTATTTT. Translated: CASSAGLRPDTQYF.

V usage is TRBV9 and J usage is TRBJ1-6; D not certain. This CDR3 has 16 amino acids. The V and J ends lost 4 bases and 0 bases respectively, with 11 bases between them. Germline V gene lookup returns CDR1 SGDLS and CDR2 YYNGEE. Written as DNA, the CDR3 is TGTGCCAGCAGCTCGGTTGGGAGCTCCTATAATTCACCCCTCCACTTT. It encodes CASSSVGSSYNSPLHF.

This clone has only one observation. The rearrangement uses TRBV9 and TRBJ2-1; TRBD1 might be the D (5 bases). V lost 7 bases and J 5 bases, leaving 16 bases between the germline ends. The germline CDR1 and CDR2 sequences are SGDLS and YYNGEE. The CDR3 is 14 residues long. In DNA form, the CDR3 reads TGTGCCAGCGATCCCTTGACAGATAACAATGAGCAGTTCTTC. Protein sequence: CASDPLTDNNEQFF.

V and J are TRBV30 and TRBJ1-5; 10 positions match TRBD1. V shed 1 base, J shed 7 bases, and the junction held 25 bases outside the gene matches. Germline V gives CDR1 GTSNPN, CDR2 SVGIG (reference sequence). CDR3 length: 21 residues. The CDR3 DNA is TGTGCCTGGAGTGACGCCCTAACCGGGACAGGGGTACGGCGGTTCGGGCAGCCCCAGCATTTT. It encodes CAWSDALTGTGVRRFGQPQHF.

This sequence joins TRBV7-6 and TRBJ2-2, with TRBD2 identical over 13 bases. V shed 7 bases and J 0 bases; nucleotides not matched to a gene: 5. The CDR3 has 17 residues. CDR1 and CDR2 from the germline V gene are SGHVS and FNYEAQ. Written as DNA, the CDR3 is TGTGCCAGCACCAGGACTAGCGGGGGCACGAACACCGGGGAGCTGTTTTTT. Encoded protein: CASTRTSGGTNTGELFF.

This clone came up once. The chain recombines TRBV19 with TRBJ2-2, with unresolved D. CDR1 and CDR2 from the germline V gene are LNHDA and SQIVND (reference sequence). The CDR3 has 16 amino acids. Trimming shortened V by 5 bases and J by 1 base, and 14 bases separated the two germline ends. In DNA, the CDR3 is TGTGCCAGTAGTGCACGACCTACAGAGAACACCGGGGAGCTGTTTTTT. It encodes CASSARPTENTGELFF.

The chain employs TRBV5-1 and TRBJ2-5; the D gene is possibly TRBD2 (6 bases). CDR3 length equals 12 residues. V lost 3 bases, J lost 5 bases, and 8 bases lay in between. Germline V gene lookup returns CDR1 SGHRS and CDR2 YFSETQ. The CDR3 region has the DNA TGCGCCAGCAGCTCGGAGGGGGAGACCCAGTACTTC. Its translation is CASSSEGETQYF.

This rearrangement joins TRBV7-6 to TRBJ2-2, with D possibly being TRBD1 (5 bases). The CDR3 has 19 amino acids. V dropped 3 bases and J dropped 1 base, with 21 bases sitting between them. Per germline, CDR1 SGHVS and CDR2 FNYEAQ. As DNA, the CDR3 is TGTGCCAGCAGCTTCCGGGCCGCGCCCTATACAGGGAACACCGGGGAGCTGTTTTTT. Amino acid sequence: CASSFRAAPYTGNTGELFF.

The chain uses TRBV15 and TRBJ1-1; 10 positions match TRBD1. V trimming: 2 bases; J trimming: 6 bases; junction bases outside the gene matches: 9. The germline V gene encodes CDR1 LNHNV and CDR2 YYDKDF (reference sequence). This CDR3 comprises 16 residues. CDR3 sequence: CATSRSLGTGVPEAFF. CDR3 DNA: TGTGCCACCAGCAGATCCCTTGGGACAGGGGTACCTGAAGCTTTCTTT.

This rearrangement joins TRBV5-1 to TRBJ1-1; D ambiguous. Germline V lookup: CDR1 SGHRS, CDR2 YFSETQ. Trimming left V 4 bases short and J 0 bases short, with 7 bases between. This CDR3 region has 13 residues. CDR3 residues: CASSGGLNTEAFF. The DNA for the CDR3 is TGCGCCAGCAGCGGCGGGCTGAACACTGAAGCTTTCTTT.

The table lists this clone with a few counts. The V and J genes are TRBV18 and TRBJ2-5; 8 bases match TRBD2. Per the germline V gene, CDR1 is KGHSH and CDR2 is LQKENI. There are 14 residues in the CDR3. J was trimmed by 5 bases and V by 0 bases; bases with no gene match: 2. DNA for the CDR3: TGTGCCAGCTCACCACCTAGCGGGGAGGAGACCCAGTACTTC. It is translated as CASSPPSGEETQYF.

The chain couples TRBV11-2 to TRBJ2-6; 7 bases align to TRBD1. Germline CDR1 and CDR2: SGHAT and FQNNGV. V lost 5 bases to trimming and J lost 0 bases; unmatched junction nucleotides: 4. This CDR3 spans 16 amino acids. CDR3 region: CASSRTGVSGANVLTF. The DNA of the CDR3 is TGTGCCAGCAGCCGAACAGGGGTCTCTGGGGCCAACGTCCTGACTTTC.

CDR3 in DNA: TGTGCCAGCAGTGCGGACATACTAAGAGGCTATGGCTACACCTTC. It translates to CASSADILRGYGYTF. The chain employs TRBV2 and TRBJ1-2; tentative D call: TRBD1 (5 bases). CDR3 length equals 15 residues. Germline lookup yields CDR1 SNHLY and CDR2 FYNNEI. V lost 4 bases to trimming and J lost 4 bases, with 16 bases between them.

This clone has only a few counts. The genes are TRBV11-2 and TRBJ1-3; tentative D call: TRBD1 (6 bases). The CDR3 consists of 15 residues. The germline V and J ends were trimmed by 0 bases and 2 bases, with 8 bases remaining between them. Germline loops: CDR1 SGHAT, CDR2 FQNNGV. The CDR3 DNA reads as TGTGCCAGCAGCTTAGACCCAGGGGCTGGAAACACCATATATTTT. Amino acids: CASSLDPGAGNTIYF.

The chain is built from TRBV11-2 and TRBJ1-4, with D uncertain. Germline V gene data show CDR1 as SGHAT and CDR2 as FQNNGV. V lost 2 bases to trimming and J lost 7 bases, with 14 bases between them. The length of the CDR3 is 15 residues. The CDR3 DNA is TGTGCCAGCAGCTTATCCGGAGGGTTCGGTGAAAAACTGTTTTTT. This codes for CASSLSGGFGEKLFF.

This clone was observed a single time. The chain combines TRBV6-6 with TRBJ2-3; D gene unclear. The CDR3 loop spans 13 amino acids. Germline assignment: CDR1 MNHNY and CDR2 SVGAGI (reference sequence). The V gene lost 4 bases and the J gene lost 0 bases, with 5 bases spanning the gap. CDR3 protein: CASSSLSTDTQYF. CDR3 nucleotides: TGTGCCAGCAGTTCCCTCAGCACAGATACGCAGTATTTT.

The V and J genes are TRBV7-6 and TRBJ2-1, with D maybe TRBD2 (5 bases). Trimming took off 5 bases at V and 8 bases at J, with 16 bases between the two ends. Germline V gives CDR1 SGHVS, CDR2 FNYEAQ. The CDR3 is made up of 14 amino acids. The CDR3 region has the DNA TGTGCCAGCAGCCCGGATCGGGGTATAGATGAGCAGTTCTTC. Residues: CASSPDRGIDEQFF.

The V gene is TRBV5-6, the J gene TRBJ2-3; possibly TRBD2 for D (6 bases). The V gene lost 0 bases and the J gene lost 5 bases, with 13 bases spanning the gap. Germline V gives CDR1 SGHDT, CDR2 YYEEEE. CDR3 size: 15 residues. The CDR3 coding sequence is TGTGCCAGCAGCTTGGAACTTAGCGGTCGAGATACGCAGTATTTT. Translated, it gives CASSLELSGRDTQYF. Looking up the rest from reference TRBV5-6 and TRBJ2-3 gives the full variable domain: DAGVTQSPTHLIKTRGQQVTLRCSPKSGHDTVSWYQQALGQGPQFIFQYYEEEERQRGNFPDRFSGHQFPNYSSELNVNALLLGDSALYLCASSLELSGRDTQYFGPGTRLTVL.

This clone was observed a single time. One end of the junction does not line up with germline, which may come from a read error. This chain links TRBV2 with TRBJ1-1, with D tentatively TRBD1 (5 bases). CDR1 and CDR2 (germline): SNHLY, FYNNEI. The CDR3 extends over 17 amino acids. In DNA form, the CDR3 reads TGTGCCAGCAGGGAAGTTGATGCGGGGCCTATGAACACTGAAGCTTTCTTT. Protein sequence: CASREVDAGPMNTEAFF.

The CDR3 loop reads CSVVADYEQYF. The CDR3 DNA sequence: TGCAGCGTTGTGGCGGACTACGAGCAGTACTTC. The chain couples TRBV29-1 to TRBJ2-7; D not certain. The CDR3 extends over 11 amino acids. Trimming left V 4 bases short and J 3 bases short, with 7 bases between. CDR1 is SQVTM, CDR2 ANQGSEA, per germline.

This rearrangement joins TRBV6-4 to TRBJ2-7, with D tentatively TRBD1 (6 bases). With 5 bases removed from V and 5 bases from J, the gap between germline ends came to 16 bases. CDR3 length: 14 residues. Germline V CDR1 and CDR2: MRHNA, SNTAGT. This chain's CDR3 is CASSPQGVVDEQYF. The CDR3, as DNA: TGTGCCAGCAGTCCACAGGGTGTTGTTGACGAGCAGTACTTC.

This sequence joins TRBV11-3 and TRBJ2-7; 11 bases are shared with TRBD2. The CDR3 runs 15 residues. CDR1 and CDR2 from the germline V gene are SGHNT and YENEEA. V lost 5 bases to trimming and J lost 3 bases; unmatched junction nucleotides: 6. CDR3: CASSVTSGGNYEQYF. The CDR3 nucleotides are TGTGCCAGCAGCGTAACTAGCGGGGGAAACTACGAGCAGTACTTC. The complete variable domain, with remaining parts taken from reference TRBV11-3 and TRBJ2-7, reads EAGVVQSPRYKIIEKKQPVAFWCNPISGHNTLYWYLQNLGQGPELLIRYENEEAVDDSQLPKDRFSAERLKGVDSTLKIQPAELGDSAVYLCASSVTSGGNYEQYFGPGTRLTVT.

The genes are TRBV5-5 and TRBJ1-5, with D tentatively TRBD1 (5 bases). CDR3 length equals 15 residues. V was trimmed by 3 bases and J by 6 bases, leaving 16 bases between them. CDR1 and CDR2 (germline): SGHKS, YYEKEE (reference sequence). CDR3 DNA sequence: TGTGCCAGCAGCTCAATATGGGATCAGGGTCAGCCCCAGCATTTT. It specifies CASSSIWDQGQPQHF. The full variable domain, its missing parts supplied by reference TRBV5-5 and TRBJ1-5, is DAGVTQSPTHLIKTRGQQVTLRCSPISGHKSVSWYQQVLGQGPQFIFQYYEKEERGRGNFPDRFSARQFPNYSSELNVNALLLGDSALYLCASSSIWDQGQPQHFGDGTRLSIL.